A selection of T cell receptor beta chains follows, all from one sample in a study of CD4 T cells in relation to SARS-CoV-2 and coronaviruses. Sequencing was performed with immunoSEQ multiplex PCR; in TCRdb, only in-frame clones are kept and a portion is missing. The sample holds about 56,000 clones, about 90% seen once. The sequenced sample consisted of naive CD4+ T cells from PBMCs. The origin of the receptors is an adult with COVID-19. The CDR3 runs from the conserved cysteine through the conserved F or W. D genes are given only for firm matches. The listing skips clone size in some rows; elsewhere it reads once, few, many or a size class.

NA,TRBV7-6,TRBD2,TRBJ2-2,TGTGCCAGCAGATCTTTAGCGGGCTACACCGGGGAGCTGTTTTTT,CASRSLAGYTGELFF
once,TRBV4-1,NA,TRBJ2-3,TGCGCCAGCAGCCAAGAGCTGAGTAGGCGGAAGAGCACAGATACGCAGTATTTT,CASSQELSRRKSTDTQYF
NA,TRBV2,NA,TRBJ2-2,TGTGCCAGCAGTGAAGCACTGCCAACCGGGGAGCTGTTTTTT,CASSEALPTGELFF
NA,TRBV10-1,NA,TRBJ2-7,TGCGCCGGGTTTGATGGCAGGGCCTCCTACGAGCAGTACTTC,CAGFDGRASYEQYF
NA,TRBV5-1,NA,TRBJ1-6,TGCGCCAGCAGCTTGGCCCCCCGGGACCTTGGGTCACCCCTCCACTTT,CASSLAPRDLGSPLHF
NA,TRBV5-5,TRBD2,TRBJ2-3,TGTGCCAGCAGCTTTAATAGCGGGATCGGAGATACGCAGTATTTT,CASSFNSGIGDTQYF
NA,TRBV2,NA,TRBJ1-6,TGTGCCAGCAAAGGGAGCTCCTATAATTCACCCCTCCACTTT,CASKGSSYNSPLHF
NA,TRBV18,NA,TRBJ1-5,TGTGCCAGCTCCTCGGGGGGCAGGGAGCAGCCCCAGCATTTT,CASSSGGREQPQHF
NA,TRBV27,TRBD2,TRBJ2-7,TGTGCCAGCAAGGGACTAGCGGGAGTCGGTGAGCAGTACTTC,CASKGLAGVGEQYF
NA,TRBV19,NA,TRBJ2-1,TGTGCCAGTAAGGCCAGGGGGAGGGACAATGAGCAGTTCTTC,CASKARGRDNEQFF
NA,TRBV2,TRBD1,TRBJ2-7,TGTGCCAGCAGTGAAGGCAGGGCAGGGGGCGCGGACGAGCAGTACTTC,CASSEGRAGGADEQYF
NA,TRBV10-3,TRBD1,TRBJ2-5,TGTGCCATCAGTGAGTCAGGGGGCCAGGGGACCCAGTACTTC,CAISESGGQGTQYF
NA,TRBV30,NA,TRBJ2-2,TGTGCCTGGAGTGTAGAGGGCCCGGGAAGAGCGAACACCGGGGAGCTGTTTTTT,CAWSVEGPGRANTGELFF
NA,TRBV18,TRBD1,TRBJ2-7,TGTGCCAGCTCACCAAGAAATTCGAGACAGGGGGAAGGGGAGCAGTACTTC,CASSPRNSRQGEGEQYF
NA,TRBV7-8,NA,TRBJ1-4,TGTGCCAGCGCCGGGCAGACGGTGGCAACTAATGAAAAACTGTTTTTT,CASAGQTVATNEKLFF
NA,TRBV7-2,TRBD2,TRBJ2-7,TGTGCCAGCAGCCAGACTAGCGGGGCCCTCTCCTACGAGCAGTACTTC,CASSQTSGALSYEQYF
NA,TRBV7-3,NA,TRBJ2-3,TGTGCCAGCAGCTTAGGTACTAGTAGGATTACAGATACGCAGTATTTT,CASSLGTSRITDTQYF
NA,TRBV28,NA,TRBJ2-6,TGTGCCAGCAGCTCCTCTGGGGCCAACGTCCTGACTTTC,CASSSSGANVLTF
NA,TRBV2,TRBD2,TRBJ2-1,TGTGCCAGCAGTCCAACCCCGGGACTAGCATATGAGCAGTTCTTC,CASSPTPGLAYEQFF
NA,TRBV27,TRBD2,TRBJ2-1,TGTGCCAGCAGTTCCCCCCTTAGCGGGAGGGCCAGGAATGAGCAGTTCTTC,CASSSPLSGRARNEQFF
NA,TRBV3-1/TRBV3-2,NA,TRBJ2-5,TGTGCCAGCAGCCAAGATAGACCGTGGACTAGGGGGCGGGAGACCCAGTACTTC,CASSQDRPWTRGRETQYF